Listed below are T cell receptor beta chains from one sample, sequenced in a study of cytomegalovirus exposure and HLA in healthy donors. TCRdb's copy holds only in-frame clones and misses some; the assay was immunoSEQ multiplex PCR. The sample carries over 80,000 clones, approximately 72% recorded once. The sequencing input was PBMCs. All receptors come from a woman in her forties in good health and CMV-seronegative. Both conserved end residues are part of each CDR3. D genes are given only for firm matches. Some rows mark clone size as missing; the rest say once, few, many or name a class of expanded clone.

len | d_gene | j_gene | v_gene | abundance | CDR3nt | CDR3aa
11 | . | TRBJ2-7 | TRBV4-2 | . | TGTGCCAGCAGCCGAGCCTACGAGCAGTACTTC | CASSRAYEQYF
15 | TRBD1 | TRBJ1-4 | TRBV28 | . | TGTGCCAGCAGTTCCCGGCAGGGGGCTAATGAAAAACTGTTTTTT | CASSSRQGANEKLFF
13 | TRBD1 | TRBJ1-4 | TRBV27 | . | TGTGCCAGCAGTTTCGGACAGGGTGGAAAACTGTTTTTT | CASSFGQGGKLFF
14 | . | TRBJ1-1 | TRBV10-3 | . | TGTGCCATCAGGAACAACACTAGTAAGACTGAAGCTTTCTTT | CAIRNNTSKTEAFF
15 | . | TRBJ2-3 | TRBV19 | . | TGTGCCAGTATAAGCGGCGGAGCGAGCACAGATACGCAGTATTTT | CASISGGASTDTQYF
14 | . | TRBJ1-2 | TRBV5-6 | . | TGTGCCAGCAGCTTGGGTCTGGGGCAAGGAGGCTACACCTTC | CASSLGLGQGGYTF
16 | . | TRBJ2-7 | TRBV2 | . | TGTGCCAGCAGACCGTTAGACAGGCTGGTCTCCTACGAGCAGTACTTC | CASRPLDRLVSYEQYF
15 | . | TRBJ2-5 | TRBV9 | once | TGTGCCAGCAGCCGTTCTGGTCAGAATTTAGAGACCCAGTACTTC | CASSRSGQNLETQYF
13 | TRBD2 | TRBJ2-7 | TRBV5-1 | . | TGTGCCAGCAGCGGTCTAGCGGGAGTCGAGCAGTACTTC | CASSGLAGVEQYF
15 | TRBD2 | TRBJ2-5 | TRBV28 | . | TGTGCCAGCAGTTTACCTAGACTAGCGGGAGAGACCCAGTACTTC | CASSLPRLAGETQYF
14 | . | TRBJ1-3 | TRBV11-2 | few | TGTGCCAGCAGCTTAGTTCAGGGAGGAAACACCATATATTTT | CASSLVQGGNTIYF
16 | . | TRBJ2-1 | TRBV28 | . | TGTGCCAGCAGTCTATTTCGAGCGGACTACTACAATGAGCAGTTCTTC | CASSLFRADYYNEQFF
14 | . | TRBJ1-1 | TRBV27 | . | TGTGCCAGCAGTTTATCAATAATAGCCACTGAAGCTTTCTTT | CASSLSIIATEAFF
12 | TRBD2 | TRBJ2-1 | TRBV2 | . | TGTGCCAGCAGCGGGAGGGTGAGTGAGCAGTTCTTC | CASSGRVSEQFF
12 | . | TRBJ2-7 | TRBV5-6 | . | TGTGCCAGCAGCTTGGAACCAGTCGAGCAGTACTTC | CASSLEPVEQYF
17 | TRBD1 | TRBJ1-3 | TRBV28 | . | TGTGCCAGCAGTCCCGGAACAGGGGGCAGGTCTGGAAACACCATATATTTT | CASSPGTGGRSGNTIYF
14 | TRBD2 | TRBJ2-7 | TRBV5-4 | . | TGTGCCAGCAGCTTCGCGGGAGGGTACTACGAGCAGTACTTC | CASSFAGGYYEQYF
16 | . | TRBJ2-3 | TRBV28 | . | TGTGCCAGCAGTTCAACGGAGGCAGGCCCCTCAGATACGCAGTATTTT | CASSSTEAGPSDTQYF
15 | TRBD2 | TRBJ2-7 | TRBV28 | . | TGTGCCAGCAGTTTGTTCAGCGGGAGTCTAAACGAGCAGTACTTC | CASSLFSGSLNEQYF
14 | . | TRBJ1-3 | TRBV7-2 | . | TGTGCCAGCAGCCCCGGGGGGTCTGGAAACACCATATATTTT | CASSPGGSGNTIYF
12 | . | TRBJ1-1 | TRBV28 | . | TGTGCCAGCAGCTTAAGGTCCAGGTTGGCTTTCTTT | CASSLRSRLAFF
12 | TRBD1 | TRBJ1-1 | TRBV11-2 | . | TGTGCCAGCAGCTTGACAGGGGCGCGGGCTTTCTTT | CASSLTGARAFF
15 | . | TRBJ1-2 | TRBV2 | . | TGTGCCAGCAGTGAAGTAAGAGGACAGTTCTATGGCTACACCTTC | CASSEVRGQFYGYTF